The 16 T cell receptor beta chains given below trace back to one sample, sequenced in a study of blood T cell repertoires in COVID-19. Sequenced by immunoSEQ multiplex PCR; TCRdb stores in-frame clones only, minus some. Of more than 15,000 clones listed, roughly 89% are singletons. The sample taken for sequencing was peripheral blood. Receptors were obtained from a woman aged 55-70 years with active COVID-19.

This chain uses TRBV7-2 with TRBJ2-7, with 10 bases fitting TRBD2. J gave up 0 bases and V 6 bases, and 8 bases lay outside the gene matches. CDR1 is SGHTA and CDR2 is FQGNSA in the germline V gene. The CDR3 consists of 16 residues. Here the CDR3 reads CASRLPGTSVSYEQYF. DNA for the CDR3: TGTGCCAGCAGACTCCCTGGGACTAGCGTCTCCTACGAGCAGTACTTC.

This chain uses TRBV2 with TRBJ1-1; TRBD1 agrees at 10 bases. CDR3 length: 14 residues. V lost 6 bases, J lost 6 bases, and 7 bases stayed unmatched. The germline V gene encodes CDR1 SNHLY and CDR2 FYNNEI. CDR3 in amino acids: CASRGQGSSSEAFF. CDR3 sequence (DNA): TGTGCCAGCAGGGGACAGGGGAGTTCGTCTGAAGCTTTCTTT.

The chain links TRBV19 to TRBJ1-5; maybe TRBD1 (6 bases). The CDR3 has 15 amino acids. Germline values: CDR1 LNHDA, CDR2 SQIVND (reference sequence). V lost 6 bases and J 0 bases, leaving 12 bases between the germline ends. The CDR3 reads CASRKQGNSNQPQHF. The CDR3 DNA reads TGTGCCAGTAGGAAACAGGGAAATAGCAATCAGCCCCAGCATTTT.

CDR3 amino acids: CASSQRLGTDTQYF. CDR3 in DNA: TGTGCCAGCAGTCAGAGACTTGGCACAGATACGCAGTATTTT. The V and J genes are TRBV2 and TRBJ2-3; D is ambiguous. Looked up from germline, CDR1 is SNHLY and CDR2 is FYNNEI. V was cut by 5 bases and J by 1 base, with 10 bases left in between. This CDR3 is 14 amino acids long.

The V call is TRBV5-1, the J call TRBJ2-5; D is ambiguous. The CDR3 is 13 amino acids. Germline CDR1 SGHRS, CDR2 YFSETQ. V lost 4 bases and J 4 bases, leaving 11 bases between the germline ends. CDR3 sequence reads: CASSRTISETQYF. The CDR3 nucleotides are TGCGCCAGCAGCCGCACAATATCAGAGACCCAGTACTTC. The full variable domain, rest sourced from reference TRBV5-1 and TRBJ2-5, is KAGVTQTPRYLIKTRGQQVTLSCSPISGHRSVSWYQQTPGQGLQFLFEYFSETQRNKGNFPGRFSGRQFSNSRSEMNVSTLELGDSALYLCASSRTISETQYFGPGTRLLVL.

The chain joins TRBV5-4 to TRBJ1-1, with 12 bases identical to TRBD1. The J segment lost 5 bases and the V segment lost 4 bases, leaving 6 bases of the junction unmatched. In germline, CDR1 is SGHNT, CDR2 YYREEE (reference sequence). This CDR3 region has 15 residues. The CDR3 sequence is CASSQGQGAHTEAFF. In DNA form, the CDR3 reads TGTGCCAGCAGCCAGGGACAGGGGGCGCATACTGAAGCTTTCTTT.

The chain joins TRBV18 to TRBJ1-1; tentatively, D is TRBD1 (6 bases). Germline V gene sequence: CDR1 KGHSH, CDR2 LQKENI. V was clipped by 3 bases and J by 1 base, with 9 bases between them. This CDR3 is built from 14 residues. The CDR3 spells CASSPQTGNTEAFF. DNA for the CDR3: TGTGCCAGCTCACCCCAGACAGGGAACACTGAAGCTTTCTTT.

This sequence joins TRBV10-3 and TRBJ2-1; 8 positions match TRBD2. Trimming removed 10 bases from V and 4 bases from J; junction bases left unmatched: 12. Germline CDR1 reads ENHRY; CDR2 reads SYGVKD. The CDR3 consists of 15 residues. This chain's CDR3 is CATTGSAGGYNEQFF. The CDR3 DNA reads TGTGCCACTACGGGCTCGGCGGGGGGTTACAATGAGCAGTTCTTC.

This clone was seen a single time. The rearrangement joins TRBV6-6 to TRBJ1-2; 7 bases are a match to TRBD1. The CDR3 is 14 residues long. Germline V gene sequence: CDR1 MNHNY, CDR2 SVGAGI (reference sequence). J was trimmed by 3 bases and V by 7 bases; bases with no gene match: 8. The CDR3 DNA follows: TGTGCCAGCACCAAGACAGGGAAAGACTATGGCTACACCTTC. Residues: CASTKTGKDYGYTF.

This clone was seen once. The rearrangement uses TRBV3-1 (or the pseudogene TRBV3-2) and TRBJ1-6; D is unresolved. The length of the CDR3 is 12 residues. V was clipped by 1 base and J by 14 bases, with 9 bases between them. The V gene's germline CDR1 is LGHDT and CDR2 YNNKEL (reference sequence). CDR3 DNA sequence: TGTGCCAGCAGCCAAGTCCCGGAGACCCTCCACTTT. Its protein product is CASSQVPETLHF.

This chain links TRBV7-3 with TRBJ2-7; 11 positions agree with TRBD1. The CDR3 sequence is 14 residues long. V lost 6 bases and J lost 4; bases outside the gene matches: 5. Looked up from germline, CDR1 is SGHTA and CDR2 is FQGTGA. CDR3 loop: CASSQDRGPYEQYF. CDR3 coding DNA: TGTGCCAGCAGTCAGGACAGGGGGCCTTACGAGCAGTACTTC.

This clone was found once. CDR3 DNA: TGTGCCAGCAGCCGGGGACTAGCGGGGGTTGGATCCGGGGCCAACGTCCTGACTTTC. Translated, it gives CASSRGLAGVGSGANVLTF. The chain combines TRBV5-4 with TRBJ2-6, with 14 bases lining up with TRBD2. Losses at the gene ends were 4 bases for V and 4 bases for J; bases not matched to a gene: 10. The CDR3 is 19 residues long. The germline CDR1 and CDR2 sequences are SGHNT and YYREEE (reference sequence).

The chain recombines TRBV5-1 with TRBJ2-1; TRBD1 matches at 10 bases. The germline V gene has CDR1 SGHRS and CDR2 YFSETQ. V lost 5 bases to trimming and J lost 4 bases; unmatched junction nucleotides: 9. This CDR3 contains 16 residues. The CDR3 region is CASSLMDRGRYNEQFF. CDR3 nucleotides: TGCGCCAGCAGTTTGATGGACAGGGGGAGATACAATGAGCAGTTCTTC.

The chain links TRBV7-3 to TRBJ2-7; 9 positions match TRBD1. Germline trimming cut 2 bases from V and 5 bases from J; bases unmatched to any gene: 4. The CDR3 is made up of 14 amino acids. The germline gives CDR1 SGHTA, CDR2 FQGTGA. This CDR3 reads CASSLWDRVDEQYF. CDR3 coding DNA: TGTGCCAGCAGCTTATGGGACAGGGTCGACGAGCAGTACTTC.

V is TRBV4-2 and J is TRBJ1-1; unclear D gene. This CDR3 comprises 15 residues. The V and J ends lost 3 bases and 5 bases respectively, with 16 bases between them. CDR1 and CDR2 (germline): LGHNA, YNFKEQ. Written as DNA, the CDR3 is TGTGCCAGCAGCCAGGGTCCGGGATCCTCGACTGAAGCTTTCTTT. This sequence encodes CASSQGPGSSTEAFF.

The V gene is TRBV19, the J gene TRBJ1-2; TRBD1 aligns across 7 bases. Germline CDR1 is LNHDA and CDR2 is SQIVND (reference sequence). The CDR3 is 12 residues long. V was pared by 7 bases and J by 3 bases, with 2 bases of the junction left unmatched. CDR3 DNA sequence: TGTGCCAGTACTGACAGGGACTATGGCTACACCTTC. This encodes CASTDRDYGYTF.